Each of the 21 T cell receptor beta chains below was sequenced from the same sample in a study of radiotherapy plus CTLA-4 blockade in lung cancer. Sequencing used immunoSEQ multiplex PCR; TCRdb keeps in-frame clones, though not all of them. The sample has roughly 50,000 clones, roughly 81% seen once. Material: peripheral blood, obtained from a patient treated with radiotherapy plus ipilimumab. The origin of the receptors is a human donor with non-small cell lung cancer whose response to radiotherapy plus ipilimumab could not be evaluated.

The CDR3 spells CASGQVTYEQYF. CDR3 nucleotide sequence: TGTGCCAGCGGACAGGTGACCTACGAGCAGTACTTC. The rearrangement uses TRBV28 and TRBJ2-7; 7 bases fit TRBD1. Germline V gene sequence: CDR1 MDHEN, CDR2 SYDVKM. With 8 bases clipped from V and 2 bases from J, the junction kept 3 bases outside the gene matches. The CDR3 has 12 amino acids.

V usage is TRBV6-6 and J usage is TRBJ2-7; D is possibly TRBD1 (5 bases). The CDR3 is made up of 14 amino acids. Trimming cost V 6 bases and J 4 bases, with 16 bases left between them. Germline V gene lookup returns CDR1 MNHNY and CDR2 SVGAGI (reference sequence). As DNA, the CDR3 is TGTGCCAGCAGCCGTTCGCCGACAGAGTACGAGCAGTACTTC. It specifies CASSRSPTEYEQYF.

V and J are TRBV2 and TRBJ2-1, with D maybe TRBD1 (5 bases). The CDR3 consists of 15 residues. Trimming stripped 2 bases from V and 0 bases from J, with 8 bases between. Germline CDR1 is SNHLY and CDR2 is FYNNEI. The CDR3 here is CASSERQGSYNEQFF. Here the CDR3 DNA reads TGTGCCAGCAGTGAAAGGCAGGGCTCCTACAATGAGCAGTTCTTC.

In this sample, this clone turned up once. The chain combines TRBV7-9 with TRBJ1-2; D perhaps matches TRBD1 (6 bases). Deletions cut 3 bases from V and 0 bases from J, with 8 bases between. Germline V gene lookup returns CDR1 SEHNR and CDR2 FQNEAQ (reference sequence). The CDR3 runs 14 residues. CDR3 bases: TGTGCCAGCAGCTTGGGGACAACTAACTATGGCTACACCTTC. Residues: CASSLGTTNYGYTF.

This chain connects TRBV12-5 to TRBJ2-5; 11 nucleotides match TRBD2. The trim removed 1 base at V and 0 bases at J, leaving 4 bases unmatched. The CDR3 length is 17 residues. Germline V gene sequence: CDR1 LGHNT, CDR2 FRNRAP. The CDR3 protein is CASGLGLAGSYQETQYF. The CDR3 DNA follows: TGTGCTAGTGGTTTGGGACTAGCGGGATCGTACCAAGAGACCCAGTACTTC.

V and J are TRBV7-2 and TRBJ1-4; 11 bases align to TRBD1. This CDR3 is built from 15 residues. V gave up 5 bases and J gave up 7 bases; unmatched junction bases: 6. Germline V gene data show CDR1 as SGHTA and CDR2 as FQGNSA. The CDR3 nucleotides read TGTGCCAGCAGCACTACCGGGACAGGGGGTGAAAAACTGTTTTTT. Translated, it gives CASSTTGTGGEKLFF.

The chain has TRBV5-6 and TRBJ2-5, with a weak D call TRBD2 (5 bases). Germline-derived CDR1 and CDR2 are SGHDT and YYEEEE. Trimming stripped 4 bases from V and 2 bases from J, with 9 bases between. The CDR3 length is 13 residues. CDR3 DNA sequence: TGTGCCAGCAGCATCGGAGGACAAGAGACCCAGTACTTC. This gives the protein CASSIGGQETQYF.

The chain uses TRBV28 and TRBJ2-7, with D possibly matching TRBD2 (5 bases). The germline gives CDR1 MDHEN, CDR2 SYDVKM. The CDR3 contains 15 residues. The V end lost 6 bases, the J end lost 2 bases, and 17 bases lay between the germline ends. The CDR3 spells CASSLDSRLTYEQYF. CDR3 coding DNA: TGTGCCAGCAGCTTGGACTCGCGTCTTACCTACGAGCAGTACTTC.

The chain is built from TRBV7-3 and TRBJ2-1; 10 bases fit TRBD2. Losses at the gene ends were 5 bases for V and 7 bases for J; bases not matched to a gene: 8. Per the germline V gene, CDR1 is SGHTA and CDR2 is FQGTGA. The CDR3 is 15 residues long. The CDR3 DNA reads TGTGCCAGCAGCCTCCTAGCGGGAGCTGGGAATGAGCAGTTCTTC. Protein: CASSLLAGAGNEQFF.

Worth noting for this clone: Other DNA sequences in the sample encode the same CDR3. This chain joins TRBV29-1 and TRBJ1-4, with a weak D call TRBD1 (6 bases). Germline V gene lookup returns CDR1 SQVTM and CDR2 ANQGSEA. The CDR3 totals 12 residues. Between the trimmed V and J ends, which lost 4 bases and 8 bases, there was a span of 11 bases. DNA of the CDR3: TGCAGCGTTGCAGGGGTAGGGGAAAAACTGTTTTTT. The encoded protein is CSVAGVGEKLFF.

The chain uses TRBV11-3 and TRBJ2-1; the match to TRBD2 covers 7 bases. Germline CDR1 is SGHNT and CDR2 is YENEEA. The V and J ends lost 1 base and 6 bases, in that order; junction bases with no gene match: 6. The length of the CDR3 is 15 residues. The CDR3 DNA sequence: TGTGCCAGCAGCTTAGGCGCGGGAGTGGGCAATGAGCAGTTCTTC. Translated: CASSLGAGVGNEQFF.

The J gene is TRBJ1-1, the V gene TRBV5-1; 8 bases match TRBD1. The length of the CDR3 is 16 residues. V lost 1 base, J lost 1 base, and 6 bases stayed unmatched. Germline values: CDR1 SGHRS, CDR2 YFSETQ. The CDR3 bases are TGCGCCAGCAGCTTGCGGTCTGGACAGGGGAACACTGAAGCTTTCTTT. Its protein is CASSLRSGQGNTEAFF.

This sequence joins TRBV28 and TRBJ2-5; the D gene is possibly TRBD1 (5 bases). Trimming stripped 6 bases from V and 7 bases from J, with 30 bases between. The CDR3 runs 18 residues. Germline-derived CDR1 and CDR2 are MDHEN and SYDVKM. CDR3 DNA sequence: TGTGCCAGCAGCCGGCGTTTACCCGGTCCGGACACGTCTGTGACCCAGTACTTC. Amino acid sequence: CASSRRLPGPDTSVTQYF.

The V gene is TRBV19, the J gene TRBJ2-5, with 7 bases that match TRBD2. Germline CDR1 and CDR2: LNHDA and SQIVND (reference sequence). This CDR3 region has 14 residues. V was pared by 3 bases and J by 5 bases, with 6 bases of the junction left unmatched. The CDR3 DNA sequence: TGTGCCAGTAGTATTGCGGGAGTGACGGAGACCCAGTACTTC. It is translated as CASSIAGVTETQYF. Complete variable domain (other parts from reference TRBV19 and TRBJ2-5): DGGITQSPKYLFRKEGQNVTLSCEQNLNHDAMYWYRQDPGQGLRLIYYSQIVNDFQKGDIAEGYSVSREKKESFPLTVTSAQKNPTAFYLCASSIAGVTETQYFGPGTRLLVL.

The rearrangement uses TRBV5-4 and TRBJ2-1, with TRBD1 matching over 8 bases. The germline V gene has CDR1 SGHNT and CDR2 YYREEE (reference sequence). The CDR3 consists of 15 residues. With 4 bases clipped from V and 0 bases from J, the junction kept 3 bases outside the gene matches. The CDR3 DNA reads as TGTGCCAGCAGCCGACAGGGGCGCTCCTACAATGAGCAGTTCTTC. Translating gives CASSRQGRSYNEQFF. Based on the CDR3 plus reference TRBV5-4 and TRBJ2-1, the full variable domain is ETGVTQSPTHLIKTRGQQVTLRCSSQSGHNTVSWYQQALGQGPQFIFQYYREEENGRGNFPPRFSGLQFPNYSSELNVNALELDDSALYLCASSRQGRSYNEQFFGPGTRLTVL.

CDR3 sequence (DNA): TGTGCCAGCAGCTCAAGAGCTGGAAACACCATATATTTT. It translates to CASSSRAGNTIYF. The V gene is TRBV9, the J gene TRBJ1-3; D is ambiguous. V was cut by 4 bases and J by 2 bases, with 7 bases left in between. Per the germline V gene, CDR1 is SGDLS and CDR2 is YYNGEE. The CDR3 sequence is 13 residues long.

This clone was seen once. This rearrangement joins TRBV6-6 to TRBJ2-7, with D perhaps matching TRBD2 (6 bases). CDR1 MNHNY and CDR2 SVGAGI come from the germline V gene (reference sequence). The CDR3 totals 16 residues. Trimming left V 0 bases short and J 3 bases short, with 15 bases between. CDR3 protein: CASSYSAGGVLYEQYF. The CDR3 region has the DNA TGTGCCAGCAGTTACTCGGCCGGAGGGGTTCTCTACGAGCAGTACTTC.

The chain has TRBV2 and TRBJ1-1; 7 nucleotides match TRBD1. The junction had 9 bases not matched to a gene; V was cut back by 7 bases and J by 1 base. CDR1 SNHLY and CDR2 FYNNEI come from the germline V gene. This CDR3 is 15 amino acids long. The CDR3 reads CASTPPGTANTEAFF. In DNA form, the CDR3 reads TGTGCCAGCACCCCCCCCGGGACAGCGAACACTGAAGCTTTCTTT.

The rearrangement links TRBV5-4 to TRBJ2-2, with TRBD1 matching 8 bases. This CDR3 comprises 16 residues. After removal of 4 bases from V and 5 bases from J, the junction contained 10 bases not matched to a gene. CDR1 is SGHNT and CDR2 is YYREEE in the germline V gene (reference sequence). CDR3 sequence reads: CASSVSGTGGTGELFF. Written as DNA, the CDR3 is TGTGCCAGCAGCGTCTCCGGGACAGGAGGAACCGGGGAGCTGTTTTTT.

This clone was found once. V usage is TRBV6-6 and J usage is TRBJ2-3, with D possibly being TRBD1 (6 bases). Between the trimmed V and J ends, which lost 8 bases and 4 bases, there was a span of 16 bases. The CDR3 consists of 14 residues. The germline V gene has CDR1 MNHNY and CDR2 SVGAGI (reference sequence). In nucleotides, the CDR3 is TGTGCCAGCGATGGGCAGGGGTACGCAGATACGCAGTATTTT. This encodes CASDGQGYADTQYF.

This sequence joins TRBV7-8 and TRBJ2-5; 7 bases are a match to TRBD2. The CDR3 consists of 16 residues. CDR1 and CDR2 (germline): SGHVS, FQNEAQ. The ends lost 4 bases at V and 0 bases at J; junction bases unmatched: 8. The CDR3 reads CASSSRAGMYQETQYF. The DNA of the CDR3 is TGTGCCAGCAGCTCCCGAGCGGGGATGTACCAAGAGACCCAGTACTTC.